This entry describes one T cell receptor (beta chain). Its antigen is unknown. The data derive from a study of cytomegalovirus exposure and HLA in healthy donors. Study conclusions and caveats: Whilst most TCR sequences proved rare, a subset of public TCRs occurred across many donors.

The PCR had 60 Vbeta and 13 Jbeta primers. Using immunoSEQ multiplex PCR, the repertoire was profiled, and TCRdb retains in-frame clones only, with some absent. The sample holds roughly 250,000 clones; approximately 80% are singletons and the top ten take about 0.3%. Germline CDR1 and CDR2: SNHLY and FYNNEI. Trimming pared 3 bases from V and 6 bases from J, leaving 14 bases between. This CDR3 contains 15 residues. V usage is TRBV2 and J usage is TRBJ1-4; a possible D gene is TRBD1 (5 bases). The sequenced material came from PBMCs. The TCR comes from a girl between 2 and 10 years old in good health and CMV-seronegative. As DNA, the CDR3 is TGTGCCAGCAGTGATTCTGCAGGGAAGCATGAAAAACTGTTTTTT. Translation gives CASSDSAGKHEKLFF. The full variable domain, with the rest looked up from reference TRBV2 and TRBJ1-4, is EPEVTQTPSHQVTQMGQEVILRCVPISNHLYFYWYRQILGQKVEFLVSFYNNEISEKSEIFDDQFSVERPDGSNFTLKIRSTKLEDSAMYFCASSDSAGKHEKLFFGSGTQLSVL.